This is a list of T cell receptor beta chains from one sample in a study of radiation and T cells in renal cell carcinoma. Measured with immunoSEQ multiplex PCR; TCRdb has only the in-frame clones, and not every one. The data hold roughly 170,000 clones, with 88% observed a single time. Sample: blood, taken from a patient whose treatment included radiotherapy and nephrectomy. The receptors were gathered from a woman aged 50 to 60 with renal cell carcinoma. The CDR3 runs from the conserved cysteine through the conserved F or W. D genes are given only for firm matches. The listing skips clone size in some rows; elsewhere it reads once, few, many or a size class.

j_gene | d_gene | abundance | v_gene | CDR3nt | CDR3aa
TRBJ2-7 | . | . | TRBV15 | TGTGCCACCAGCAGAGCGGCAGGGTCCTACGAGCAGTACTTC | CATSRAAGSYEQYF
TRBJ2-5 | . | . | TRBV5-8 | TGTGCCAGCAGCTTAACGGGGGCCTCACCGTGGGAGACCCAGTACTTC | CASSLTGASPWETQYF
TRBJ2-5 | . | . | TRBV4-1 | TGCGCCAGCAGCCGCGGATCTGGCTCCCAAGAGACCCAGTACTTC | CASSRGSGSQETQYF
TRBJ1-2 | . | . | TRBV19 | TGTGCCAGTAGTATGGGTGGCTACACCTTC | CASSMGGYTF
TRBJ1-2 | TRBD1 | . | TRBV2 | TGTGCCAGCAGTCGGGACAGAGGCGGCTACACCTTC | CASSRDRGGYTF
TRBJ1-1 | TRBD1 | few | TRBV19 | TGTGCCAGTAGTATCGCGACAGGGTCGGACACTGAAGCTTTCTTT | CASSIATGSDTEAFF
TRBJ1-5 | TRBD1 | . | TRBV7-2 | TGTGCCAGCAGCTCCAGGGGGCAGCCCCAGCATTTT | CASSSRGQPQHF
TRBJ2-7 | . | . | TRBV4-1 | TGCGCCAGCAGCCAATGGGCGGTCGTCGGATCCTACGAGCAGTACTTC | CASSQWAVVGSYEQYF
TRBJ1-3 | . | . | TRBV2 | TGTGCCAGCAGTGAGGGGGCTTCTGGAAACACCATATATTTT | CASSEGASGNTIYF
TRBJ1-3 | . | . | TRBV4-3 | TGCGCCAGCAGCCAAGATGAGAGGGCAGTCTCTGGAAACACCATATATTTT | CASSQDERAVSGNTIYF
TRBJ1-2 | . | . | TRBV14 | TGTGCCAGCAGCCCTTGGTACCCTAACTATGGCTACACCTTC | CASSPWYPNYGYTF
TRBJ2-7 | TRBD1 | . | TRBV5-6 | TGTGCCAGCAGCCCCAGGGACAGTCCCTACGAGCAGTACTTC | CASSPRDSPYEQYF
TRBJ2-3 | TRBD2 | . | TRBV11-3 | TGTGCCAGCAGCTTAGGGACTAGCGTGGAAGATACGCAGTATTTT | CASSLGTSVEDTQYF
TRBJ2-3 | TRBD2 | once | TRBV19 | TGTGCCAGTAGTATAGCGGGGGGTTCAGATACGCAGTATTTT | CASSIAGGSDTQYF
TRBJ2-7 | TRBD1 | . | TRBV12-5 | TGTGCTAGTGGGACAGGGGCAGGTGAGCAGTACTTC | CASGTGAGEQYF
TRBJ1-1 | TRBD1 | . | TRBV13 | TGTGCCAGCAGCTCTCCGGGACAGGGGGCGCCTGGGATGACTGAAGCTTTCTTT | CASSSPGQGAPGMTEAFF
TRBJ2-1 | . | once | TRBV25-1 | TGTGCCAGCAGTGAATTGGGGAGAAACAATGAGCAGTTCTTC | CASSELGRNNEQFF
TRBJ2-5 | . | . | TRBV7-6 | TGTGCCAGCAGCTTAGCGGCAACCCGACAAGAGACCCAGTACTTC | CASSLAATRQETQYF
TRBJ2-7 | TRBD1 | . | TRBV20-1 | TGCAGTGCTAGTACAGGGGCCGAGCAGTACTTC | CSASTGAEQYF
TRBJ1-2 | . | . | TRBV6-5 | TGTGCCAGCAGATCCTACGGGGGGAACTATGGCTACACCTTC | CASRSYGGNYGYTF
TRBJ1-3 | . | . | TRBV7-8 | TGTGCCAGCAGCTTAGGGGGTTCTGGAAACACCATATATTTT | CASSLGGSGNTIYF
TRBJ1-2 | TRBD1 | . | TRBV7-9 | TGTGCCAGTCGAAGCGCAGGGGGCAACTATGGCTACACCTTC | CASRSAGGNYGYTF